This TCR beta chain was retrieved from a study of blood T cell repertoires in COVID-19. The overall study: The United States, Italy and Spain supplied acute and convalescent COVID-19 samples. Sources were T cells, B-cell-depleted T cells, or PBMCs; the material itself was cDNA or gDNA.

This clone was seen a single time. Authors' data handling: Counts of nucleated cells, estimated from reference gene primer amplification, were obtained. Using immunoSEQ multiplex PCR, the repertoire was profiled, and TCRdb retains in-frame clones only, with some absent. That table supplies the V and J calls and clone size; D and trimming were determined from the DNA. The data hold roughly 250,000 clones, with around 82% observed a single time. The J segment lost 5 bases and the V segment lost 5 bases, leaving 13 bases of the junction unmatched. CDR3 length: 16 residues. The germline gives CDR1 SGHRS, CDR2 YFSETQ.

This chain connects TRBV5-1 to TRBJ2-5; 9 bases map to TRBD2. Source material: peripheral blood. This TCR was sampled from a woman older than 75 with active or convalescent COVID-19. In DNA, the CDR3 is TGCGCCAGCAGTTTGTCGGCGGGAGGGAAGGGTGAGACCCAGTACTTC. As protein: CASSLSAGGKGETQYF.